One T cell receptor (beta chain) is described in this entry. The target antigen is unknown. Libraries were prepared by immunoSEQ multiplex PCR; TCRdb keeps only in-frame clonotypes and omits some of them. The profile covers about 99,000 clones, with 70% to 90% appearing a single time and about 3% taken by the ten largest. This sample is drawn from a study of T cell responses to AZD1222 COVID-19 vaccine. General study points: Seropositive at baseline were only six or seven AZD1222 recipients.

Germline loops: CDR1 LGHNA, CDR2 YSLEER. Between the trimmed V and J ends, which lost 0 bases and 0 bases, there was a span of 12 bases. CDR3 size: 17 residues. This rearrangement joins TRBV4-3 to TRBJ1-3; no reliable D call. Sequencing was performed on peripheral blood, taken on day 0 of AZD1222 vaccination. The receptor's source is an adult in good health. The CDR3 bases are TGCGCCAGCAGCCAAGACCCAGGCTGGAACTCTGGAAACACCATATATTTT. Protein sequence: CASSQDPGWNSGNTIYF.